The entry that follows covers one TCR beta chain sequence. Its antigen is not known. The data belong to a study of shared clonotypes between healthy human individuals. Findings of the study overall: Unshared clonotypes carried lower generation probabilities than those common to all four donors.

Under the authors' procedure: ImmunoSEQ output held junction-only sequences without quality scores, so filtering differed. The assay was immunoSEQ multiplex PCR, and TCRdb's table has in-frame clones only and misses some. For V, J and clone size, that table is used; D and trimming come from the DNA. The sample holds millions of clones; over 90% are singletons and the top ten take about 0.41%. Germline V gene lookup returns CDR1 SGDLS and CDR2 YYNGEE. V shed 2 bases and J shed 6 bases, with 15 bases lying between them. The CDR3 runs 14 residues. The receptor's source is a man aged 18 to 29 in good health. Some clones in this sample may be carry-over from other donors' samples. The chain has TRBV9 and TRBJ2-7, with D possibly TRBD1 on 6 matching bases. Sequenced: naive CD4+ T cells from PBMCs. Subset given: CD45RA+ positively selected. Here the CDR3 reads CASSVTGSSGEQYF. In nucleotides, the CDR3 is TGTGCCAGCAGCGTTACAGGGAGTTCAGGCGAGCAGTACTTC. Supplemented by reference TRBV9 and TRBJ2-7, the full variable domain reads DSGVTQTPKHLITATGQRVTLRCSPRSGDLSVYWYQQSLDQGLQFLIQYYNGEERAKGNILERFSAQQFPDLHSELNLSSLELGDSALYFCASSVTGSSGEQYFGPGTRLTVT.